This T cell receptor beta chain was sequenced for a study of CD8+CD57+ T cells in acquired aplastic anemia (dated by TCRdb to 2017 to 2018). In terms of the full investigation: Extracted DNA from sorted CD4+ and CD8+ cells averaged around 3.3 ug, ranging from about 0.18 to 27.4 ug. CD8+CD57+ expansion was defined as frequency above the mean frequency observed in healthy subjects. Paper-wide results and their limitations: Although 25 to 30 CD8+ CDR3 sequences were shared by patients and controls, these sequences appeared highly expressed in patients and within the immunodominant clones of patients. CD8+ Simpson's diversity did not differ significantly between patients and healthy controls (P=0.060).

A distance of 13 bases separates the germline ends of V and J, which lose 0 bases and 6 bases respectively. For CDR1 and CDR2, the germline V gene lists SGHRS and YFSETQ. There are 14 amino acids in the CDR3, from cysteine to phenylalanine inclusive. Of all the DNA, just the CDR3 is kept, 42 bases in frame from base 1. This clonotype was counted between two and nine times. The specificity of this receptor is unknown. No clone much larger than this one lies a single base away; base qualities are absent. The patients picked for sequencing were ones in whom flow cytometry had shown an expansion of CD8+CD57+ cells. Severe acquired aplastic anemia was diagnosed in all patients according to International Study of Aplastic Anemia and Agranulocytosis and Camitta criteria. No therapy had been received by the patients at the time of blood sampling. TCR repertoires of sorted CD4+ and CD8+ blood T cells from severe aplastic anemia patients and healthy subjects were deep-sequenced in the study. In the USA, patient enrollment took place under clinicaltrials.gov protocols 00001620, 01623167, 00001397, 00071045, 00081523 and 00961064. Ficoll-Paque density gradient centrifugation was used to isolate peripheral blood mononuclear cells. Before DNA extraction, CD4+ and CD8+ T cells were sorted with FACS or magnetic beads.

Genomic DNA was used as template for profiling of TCR beta VDJ combinations and CDR3 sequences. An Illumina HiSeq 2000 was used for TCR repertoire sequencing. The authors processed their data as follows. TRBV/TRBJ rearrangement plots, CDR3 size and DJ length profiles, and Simpson's diversity index were used to evaluate the repertoires. The immunodominant clone was defined as the most abundant DNA sequence in deep sequencing data. CDR3 amino acid sequences were screened for sharing across subjects and were compared with published repertoires and the VDJdb database. TCRdb reprocessing: public reads trimmed at Q25 with fastp, clones called with MiXCR, in-frame beta chains kept. A single entry per CDR3 protein holds the most common genes and DNA from its merged rows. TCRdb, rather than the study authors, made the V and J calls. This sample has hundreds of thousands of distinct CDR3 sequences in its table, and about a third of those were observed once. Nearly 0.85% of the sample rests with the top ten.

The clonotype originates from a human donor with aplastic anemia. Material for sequencing was sorted CD4+, CD8+, or CD8+CD57+ T cells (not recorded which) from PBMCs. Recombination joined TRBV5-1 with TRBJ2-7; the D gene is not confidently resolved. Here the CDR3 is given as CASSLETIRSEQYF. The DNA sequence reads TGCGCCAGCAGCTTGGAGACGATTAGGTCCGAGCAGTACTTC.